This T cell receptor beta chain was identified during a study of OX40 agonist ivuxolimab in advanced cancers. Looking at the study overall: Antecedent anti-PD-1, anti-PD-L1 or anti-CTLA-4 therapy was permissible, with 35% to 40% having received some.

The protocol was immunoSEQ multiplex PCR, while the TCRdb copy is restricted to in-frame clones and leaves out a portion. Here the sample spans tens of thousands of clones, approximately 86% being singletons. The starting material was CD4+ or CD8+ T cells sorted from blood, obtained in a trial of the OX40 agonist ivuxolimab. This receptor was identified in an adult with an advanced solid tumor such as melanoma, head and neck, liver or kidney cancer.

The CDR3: CASSYLDRDYEQYF. DNA of the CDR3: TGTGCCAGCAGTTATTTGGACAGGGACTACGAGCAGTACTTC. The J gene is TRBJ2-7, the V gene TRBV6-5; 8 positions agree with TRBD1. The germline V gene has CDR1 MNHEY and CDR2 SVGAGI. Trimming took 3 bases from V and 3 from J; bases not matched to a gene: 4. CDR3 length: 14 amino acids.